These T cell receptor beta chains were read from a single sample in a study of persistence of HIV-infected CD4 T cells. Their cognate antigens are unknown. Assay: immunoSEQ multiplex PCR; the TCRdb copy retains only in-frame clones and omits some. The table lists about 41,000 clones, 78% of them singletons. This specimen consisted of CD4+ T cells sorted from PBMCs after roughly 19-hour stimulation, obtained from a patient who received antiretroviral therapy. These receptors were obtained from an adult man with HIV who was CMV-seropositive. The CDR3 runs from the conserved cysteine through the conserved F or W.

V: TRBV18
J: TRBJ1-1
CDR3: CASSPSKGGGAEAFF

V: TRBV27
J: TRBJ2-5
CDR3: CASSETSGRRLGETQYF

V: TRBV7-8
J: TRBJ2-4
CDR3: CASSLSGQLAKNIQYF

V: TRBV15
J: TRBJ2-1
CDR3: CATSRDLQDEQFF

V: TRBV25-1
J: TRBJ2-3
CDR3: CASSARGIRDTQYF

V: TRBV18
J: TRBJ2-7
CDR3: CASSLIVGNEQYF

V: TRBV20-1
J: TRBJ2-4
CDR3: CSASLSWREGTNIQYF

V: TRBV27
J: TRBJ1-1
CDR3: CASRQGLNTEAFF

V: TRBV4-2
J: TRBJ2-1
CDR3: CASSQDPPAGGQFF

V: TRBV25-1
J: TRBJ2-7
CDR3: CASSGSVTYEQYF

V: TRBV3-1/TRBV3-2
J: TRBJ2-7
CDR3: CASSQGWYREVTYEQYF

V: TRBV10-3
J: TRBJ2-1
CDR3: CAISERQGARQFF

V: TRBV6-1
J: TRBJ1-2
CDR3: CASSEGVSRGSGYTF

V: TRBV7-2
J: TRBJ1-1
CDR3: CASSLKVLMNTEAFF

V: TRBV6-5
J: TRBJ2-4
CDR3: CASSYSREGLKNIQYF

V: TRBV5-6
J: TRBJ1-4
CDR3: CASAAGYATNEKLFF